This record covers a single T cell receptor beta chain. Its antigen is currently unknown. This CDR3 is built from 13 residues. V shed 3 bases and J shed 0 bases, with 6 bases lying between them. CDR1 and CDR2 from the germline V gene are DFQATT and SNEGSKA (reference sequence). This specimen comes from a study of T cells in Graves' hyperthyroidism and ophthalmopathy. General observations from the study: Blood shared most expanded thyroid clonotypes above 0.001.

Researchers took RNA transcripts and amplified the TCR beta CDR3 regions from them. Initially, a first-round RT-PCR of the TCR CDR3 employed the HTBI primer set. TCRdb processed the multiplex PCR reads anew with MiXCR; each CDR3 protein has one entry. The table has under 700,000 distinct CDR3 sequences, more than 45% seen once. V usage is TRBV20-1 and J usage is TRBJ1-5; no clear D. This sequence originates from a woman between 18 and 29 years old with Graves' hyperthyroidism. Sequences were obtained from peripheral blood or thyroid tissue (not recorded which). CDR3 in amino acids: CSASQTSNQPQHF. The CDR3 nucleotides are TGCAGTGCTAGCCAGACTAGCAATCAGCCCCAGCATTTT.